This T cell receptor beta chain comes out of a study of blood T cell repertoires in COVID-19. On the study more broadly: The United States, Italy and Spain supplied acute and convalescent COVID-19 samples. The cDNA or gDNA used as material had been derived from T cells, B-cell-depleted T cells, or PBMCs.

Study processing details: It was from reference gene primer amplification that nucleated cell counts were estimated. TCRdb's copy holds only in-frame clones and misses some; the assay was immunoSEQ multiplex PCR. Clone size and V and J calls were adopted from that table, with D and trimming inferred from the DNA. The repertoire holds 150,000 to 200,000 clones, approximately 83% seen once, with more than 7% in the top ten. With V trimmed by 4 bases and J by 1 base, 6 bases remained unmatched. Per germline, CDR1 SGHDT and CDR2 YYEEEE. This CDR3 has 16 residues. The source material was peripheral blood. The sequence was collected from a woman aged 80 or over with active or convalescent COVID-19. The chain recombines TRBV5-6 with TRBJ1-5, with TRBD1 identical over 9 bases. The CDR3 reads CASSRTGESSNQPQHF. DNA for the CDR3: TGTGCCAGCAGCAGGACAGGGGAATCCAGCAATCAGCCCCAGCATTTT.